These 16 T cell receptor beta chains were sequenced from one sample in a study of T cell changes during pregnancy in multiple sclerosis. Method: immunoSEQ multiplex PCR; TCRdb's copy keeps in-frame clones and lacks some. The profile shows around 40,000 clones, about 90% of them singletons. The specimen was CD4+ T cells from peripheral blood mononuclear cells, collected before pregnancy. The receptors derive from a female donor with multiple sclerosis, enrolled in a pregnancy study.

This clone was seen a few times. The chain combines TRBV6-6 with TRBJ1-5, with 9 bases that match TRBD1. This CDR3 is built from 16 residues. J was trimmed by 5 bases and V by 7 bases; bases with no gene match: 12. CDR1 and CDR2 from the germline V gene are MNHNY and SVGAGI (reference sequence). CDR3: CASTPQPGQGDQPQHF. The DNA for the CDR3 is TGTGCCAGCACCCCTCAACCGGGACAGGGTGATCAGCCCCAGCATTTT.

The rearrangement links TRBV6-5 to TRBJ1-5; D remains ambiguous. CDR3 length equals 15 residues. Germline CDR1 is MNHEY and CDR2 is SVGAGI. Trimming pared 6 bases from V and 6 bases from J, leaving 18 bases between. As DNA, the CDR3 is TGTGCCAGCAGACCCCCCGGGGAGGGAGGTCAGCCCCAGCATTTT. Protein product: CASRPPGEGGQPQHF.

V is TRBV6-5 and J is TRBJ1-2; D is ambiguous. CDR1 and CDR2 from the germline V gene are MNHEY and SVGAGI. V was trimmed by 7 bases and J by 5 bases, leaving 11 bases between them. The CDR3 sequence is 12 residues long. CDR3 in DNA: TGTGCCAGCACATCGGTGTTTTATGGCTACACCTTC. As protein: CASTSVFYGYTF.

The chain combines TRBV12-5 with TRBJ2-3, with D perhaps matching TRBD2 (7 bases). Germline CDR1 reads LGHNT; CDR2 reads FRNRAP. V was cut by 7 bases and J by 3 bases, with 17 bases left in between. The CDR3 covers 15 residues. As DNA, the CDR3 is TGTGCTAGTGCTGAGGGGAGGGGGGTTACAGATACGCAGTATTTT. Its translation: CASAEGRGVTDTQYF.

CDR3 in amino acids: CASREWGEVYNEQFF. The CDR3 DNA is TGCGCCAGCCGTGAGTGGGGGGAGGTATACAATGAGCAGTTCTTC. The J gene is TRBJ2-1, the V gene TRBV5-1; TRBD2 might be the D (6 bases). CDR1 is SGHRS and CDR2 is YFSETQ in the germline V gene. The CDR3 contains 15 residues. V shed 7 bases and J shed 4 bases, with 18 bases lying between them.

This chain joins TRBV7-2 and TRBJ2-7; a possible D gene is TRBD2 (7 bases). Germline CDR1 and CDR2: SGHTA and FQGNSA. V lost 6 bases, J lost 5 bases, and 17 bases lay in between. CDR3 length: 14 residues. This CDR3 reads CASRPGGGANEQYF. In DNA form, the CDR3 reads TGTGCCAGCAGGCCTGGAGGGGGGGCAAACGAGCAGTACTTC.

The chain is built from TRBV7-2 and TRBJ1-1, with a tentative D call TRBD1 (5 bases). Germline CDR1 and CDR2: SGHTA and FQGNSA. This CDR3 region has 14 residues. The germline V and J ends were trimmed by 1 base and 7 bases, with 13 bases remaining between them. The CDR3 region is CASSLGPGWNEAFF. CDR3 coding DNA: TGTGCCAGCAGCTTAGGTCCAGGGTGGAATGAAGCTTTCTTT. The variable domain in full, with the rest retrieved from reference TRBV7-2 and TRBJ1-1, is GAGVSQSPSNKVTEKGKDVELRCDPISGHTALYWYRQSLGQGLEFLIYFQGNSAPDKSGLPSDRFSAERTGGSVSTLTIQRTQQEDSAVYLCASSLGPGWNEAFFGQGTRLTVV.

The chain combines TRBV18 with TRBJ1-3, with D hard to call. The V gene lost 3 bases and the J gene lost 4 bases, with 19 bases spanning the gap. The CDR3 is made up of 17 amino acids. Per germline, CDR1 KGHSH and CDR2 LQKENI. The CDR3 coding sequence is TGTGCCAGCTCACCTCTGGGGAGGCGGAGCCGAGGAAACACCATATATTTT. It yields the protein CASSPLGRRSRGNTIYF.

The chain recombines TRBV4-1 with TRBJ1-1, with D unresolved. The CDR3 totals 18 residues. The germline V gene encodes CDR1 MGHRA and CDR2 YSYEKL. V dropped 0 bases and J dropped 4 bases, with 21 bases sitting between them. The CDR3 DNA reads TGCGCCAGCAGCCAAGATCCAGGAAATTCCGGGAGGGCCACTGAAGCTTTCTTT. This sequence encodes CASSQDPGNSGRATEAFF.

There are a few counts of this clone. The rearrangement uses TRBV10-3 and TRBJ1-2; D is possibly TRBD1 (5 bases). This CDR3 has 13 amino acids. V lost 7 bases, J lost 4 bases, and 13 bases lay in between. Germline CDR1 reads ENHRY; CDR2 reads SYGVKD. The CDR3 is CAITGDSLYGYTF. The CDR3 DNA reads TGTGCCATCACGGGAGACAGCCTCTATGGCTACACCTTC.

The chain joins TRBV11-2 to TRBJ2-1; D might be TRBD1 (6 bases). CDR1 and CDR2 (germline): SGHAT, FQNNGV. V was shortened by 5 bases and J by 6 bases, with 14 bases between the two germline ends. The CDR3 runs to 14 residues. This CDR3 reads CASSTLRTANEQFF. Written as DNA, the CDR3 is TGTGCCAGCAGCACTTTAAGGACAGCCAATGAGCAGTTCTTC.

J is TRBJ2-2 and V is TRBV5-6; D remains unclear. CDR1 is SGHDT, CDR2 YYEEEE, per germline. V was clipped by 2 bases and J by 2 bases, with 10 bases between them. CDR3 size: 15 residues. CDR3 nucleotide sequence: TGTGCCAGCAGCTTTGGGCAGGTTAACACCGGGGAGCTGTTTTTT. Translated, it gives CASSFGQVNTGELFF.

The chain links TRBV10-3 to TRBJ1-2; the D gene is possibly TRBD1 (6 bases). The CDR3 consists of 17 residues. Per the germline V gene, CDR1 is ENHRY and CDR2 is SYGVKD. V was trimmed by 3 bases and J by 4 bases, leaving 21 bases between them. In DNA form, the CDR3 reads TGTGCCATCAGTGACACGGCTCAGGGGAAGGTTCGCTATGGCTACACCTTC. This codes for CAISDTAQGKVRYGYTF.

The V gene is TRBV4-2, the J gene TRBJ2-1, with TRBD2 as a possible D gene (6 bases). This CDR3 has 14 residues. V lost 5 bases, J lost 9 bases, and 17 bases lay in between. Germline V gives CDR1 LGHNA, CDR2 YNFKEQ. DNA for the CDR3: TGTGCCAGCAGCGAGGACGGGAGTCTTCGTGAGCAGTTCTTC. Its translation is CASSEDGSLREQFF.

J is TRBJ1-5 and V is TRBV6-6; D uncertain. Per the germline V gene, CDR1 is MNHNY and CDR2 is SVGAGI (reference sequence). The V and J ends lost 7 bases and 5 bases respectively, with 15 bases between them. CDR3 length: 14 amino acids. CDR3 loop: CASNEGQVHQPQHF. The CDR3 DNA sequence: TGTGCCAGCAACGAAGGTCAGGTGCATCAGCCCCAGCATTTT.

The V gene is TRBV5-4, the J gene TRBJ2-7, with TRBD2 matching 10 bases. The J segment lost 2 bases and the V segment lost 1 base, leaving 0 bases of the junction unmatched. Germline CDR1 SGHNT, CDR2 YYREEE (reference sequence). The length of the CDR3 is 14 residues. CDR3 in amino acids: CASSLSGGAYEQYF. The CDR3 DNA reads TGTGCCAGCAGCTTGAGCGGGGGGGCCTACGAGCAGTACTTC.